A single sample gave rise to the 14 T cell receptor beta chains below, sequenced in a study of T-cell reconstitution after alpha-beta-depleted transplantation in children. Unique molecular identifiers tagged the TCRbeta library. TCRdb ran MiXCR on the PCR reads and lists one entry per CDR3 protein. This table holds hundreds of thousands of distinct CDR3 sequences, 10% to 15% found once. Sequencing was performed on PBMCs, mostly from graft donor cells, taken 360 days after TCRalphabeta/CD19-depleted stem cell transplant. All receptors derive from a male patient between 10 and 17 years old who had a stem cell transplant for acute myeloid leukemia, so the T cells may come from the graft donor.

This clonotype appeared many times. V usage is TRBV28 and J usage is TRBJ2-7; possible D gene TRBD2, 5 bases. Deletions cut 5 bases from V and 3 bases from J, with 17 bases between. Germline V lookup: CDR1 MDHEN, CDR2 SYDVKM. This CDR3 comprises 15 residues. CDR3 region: CASSQADLRNYEQYF. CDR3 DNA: TGTGCCAGCAGTCAGGCGGACTTACGAAACTACGAGCAGTACTTC.

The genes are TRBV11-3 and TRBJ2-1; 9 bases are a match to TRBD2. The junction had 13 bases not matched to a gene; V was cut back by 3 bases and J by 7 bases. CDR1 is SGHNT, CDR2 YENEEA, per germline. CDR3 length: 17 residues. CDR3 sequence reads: CASSLMSNAGGPNEQFF. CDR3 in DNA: TGTGCCAGCAGCTTGATGAGTAACGCGGGAGGGCCAAATGAGCAGTTCTTC. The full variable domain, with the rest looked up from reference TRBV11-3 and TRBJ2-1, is EAGVVQSPRYKIIEKKQPVAFWCNPISGHNTLYWYLQNLGQGPELLIRYENEEAVDDSQLPKDRFSAERLKGVDSTLKIQPAELGDSAVYLCASSLMSNAGGPNEQFFGPGTRLTVL.

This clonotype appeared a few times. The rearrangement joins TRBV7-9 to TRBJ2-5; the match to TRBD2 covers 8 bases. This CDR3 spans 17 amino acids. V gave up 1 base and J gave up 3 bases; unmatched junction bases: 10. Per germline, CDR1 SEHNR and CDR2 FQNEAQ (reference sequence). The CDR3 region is CASSLGLARKLEETQYF. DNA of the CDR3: TGTGCCAGCAGCTTAGGACTAGCGAGGAAACTAGAAGAGACCCAGTACTTC.

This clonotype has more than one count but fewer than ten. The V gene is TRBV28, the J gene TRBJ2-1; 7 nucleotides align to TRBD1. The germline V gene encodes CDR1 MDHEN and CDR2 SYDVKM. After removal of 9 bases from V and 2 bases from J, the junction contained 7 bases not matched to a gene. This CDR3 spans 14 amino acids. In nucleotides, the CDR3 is TGTGCCAGTTTCCGGGACAGAACCTACAATGAGCAGTTCTTC. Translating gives CASFRDRTYNEQFF.

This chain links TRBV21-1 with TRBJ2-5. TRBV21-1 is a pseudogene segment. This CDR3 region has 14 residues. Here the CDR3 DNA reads TGTGCCAGCAGCAATCCAACGGGCTGGGAGACCCAGTACTTC. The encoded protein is CASSNPTGWETQYF.

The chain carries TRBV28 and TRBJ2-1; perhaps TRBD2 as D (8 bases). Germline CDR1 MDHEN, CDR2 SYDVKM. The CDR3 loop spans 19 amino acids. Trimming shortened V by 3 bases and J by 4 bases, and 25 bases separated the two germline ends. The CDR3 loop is CASSFGSRGGGRTYNEQFF. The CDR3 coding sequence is TGTGCCAGCAGTTTCGGGAGCAGGGGGGGCGGGAGGACATACAATGAGCAGTTCTTC.

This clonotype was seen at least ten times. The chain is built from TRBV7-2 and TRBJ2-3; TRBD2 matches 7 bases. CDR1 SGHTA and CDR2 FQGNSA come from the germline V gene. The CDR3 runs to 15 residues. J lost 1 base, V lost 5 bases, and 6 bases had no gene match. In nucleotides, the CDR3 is TGTGCCAGCAGCCTCCAGCGGGGACGCACAGATACGCAGTATTTT. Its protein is CASSLQRGRTDTQYF.

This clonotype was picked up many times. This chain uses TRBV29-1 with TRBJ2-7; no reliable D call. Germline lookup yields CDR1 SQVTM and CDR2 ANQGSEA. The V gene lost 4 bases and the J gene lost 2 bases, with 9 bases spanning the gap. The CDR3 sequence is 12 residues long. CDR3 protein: CSVGATPYEQYF. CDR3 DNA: TGCAGCGTTGGGGCGACCCCCTACGAGCAGTACTTC.

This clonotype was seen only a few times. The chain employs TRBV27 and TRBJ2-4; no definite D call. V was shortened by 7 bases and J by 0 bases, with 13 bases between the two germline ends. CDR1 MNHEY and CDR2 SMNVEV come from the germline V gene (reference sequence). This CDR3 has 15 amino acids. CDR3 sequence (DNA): TGTGCCAGCAAAAAAGGTGATCTAGCCAAAAACATTCAGTACTTC. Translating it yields CASKKGDLAKNIQYF.

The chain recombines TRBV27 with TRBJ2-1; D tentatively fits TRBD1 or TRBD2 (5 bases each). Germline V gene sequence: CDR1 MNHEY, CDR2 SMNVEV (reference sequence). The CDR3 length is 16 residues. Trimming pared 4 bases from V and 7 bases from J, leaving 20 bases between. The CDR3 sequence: CASSSSSPGPRNEQFF. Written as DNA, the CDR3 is TGTGCCAGCAGTTCGTCCTCCCCGGGGCCGAGGAATGAGCAGTTCTTC.

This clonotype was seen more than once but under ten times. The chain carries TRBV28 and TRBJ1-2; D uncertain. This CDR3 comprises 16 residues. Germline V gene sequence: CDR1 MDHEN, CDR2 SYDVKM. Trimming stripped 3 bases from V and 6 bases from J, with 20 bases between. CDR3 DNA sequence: TGTGCCAGCAGTTTGTGGCAGGAGGTGGATTGGGATGGCTACACCTTC. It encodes CASSLWQEVDWDGYTF.

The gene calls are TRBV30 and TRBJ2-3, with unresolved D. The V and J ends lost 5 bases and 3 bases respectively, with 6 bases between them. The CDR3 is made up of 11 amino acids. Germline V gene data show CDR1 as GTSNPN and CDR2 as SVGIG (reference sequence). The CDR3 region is CAWDWTDTQYF. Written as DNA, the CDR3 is TGTGCCTGGGACTGGACAGATACGCAGTATTTT.

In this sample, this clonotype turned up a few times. DNA of the CDR3: TGTGCCAGCAGCGTCCGACTAGCGGGAGCTCTGAGCACAGATACGCAGTATTTT. The encoded protein is CASSVRLAGALSTDTQYF. The chain combines TRBV28 with TRBJ2-3, with 12 bases fitting TRBD2. V shed 6 bases and J 0 bases; nucleotides not matched to a gene: 10. The V gene's germline CDR1 is MDHEN and CDR2 SYDVKM. The CDR3 loop spans 18 amino acids.

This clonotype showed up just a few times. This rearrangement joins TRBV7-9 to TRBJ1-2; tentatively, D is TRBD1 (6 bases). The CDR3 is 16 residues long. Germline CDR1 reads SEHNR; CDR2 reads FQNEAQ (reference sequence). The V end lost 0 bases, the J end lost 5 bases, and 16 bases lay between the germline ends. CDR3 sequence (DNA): TGTGCCAGCAGCTTAGCTGCCGGGACAAGGAAATATGGCTACACCTTC. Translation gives CASSLAAGTRKYGYTF.